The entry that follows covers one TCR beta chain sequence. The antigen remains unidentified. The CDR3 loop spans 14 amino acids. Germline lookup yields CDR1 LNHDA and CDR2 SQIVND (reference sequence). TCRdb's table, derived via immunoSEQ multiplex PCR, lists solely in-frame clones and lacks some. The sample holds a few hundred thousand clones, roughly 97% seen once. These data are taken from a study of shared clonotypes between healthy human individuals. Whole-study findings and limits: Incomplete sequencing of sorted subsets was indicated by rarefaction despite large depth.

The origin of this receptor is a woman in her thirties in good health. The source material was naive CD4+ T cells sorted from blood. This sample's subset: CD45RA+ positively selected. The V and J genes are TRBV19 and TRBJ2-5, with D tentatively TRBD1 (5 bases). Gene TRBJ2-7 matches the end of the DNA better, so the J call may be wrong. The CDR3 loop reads CATSRTTNSYEQYF. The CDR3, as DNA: TGTGCCACCTCGAGGACAACCAACTCCTACGAGCAGTACTTC.